This TCR beta chain was profiled in a study of blood T cell repertoires in COVID-19. Across the whole study: PBMCs, B-cell-depleted T cells, or T cells provided the cDNA or gDNA that made up the material.

Germline lookup yields CDR1 MGHRA and CDR2 YSYEKL. The CDR3 runs to 15 residues. V lost 2 bases and J lost 5; bases outside the gene matches: 6. In the source study's methods: Scientists estimated how many nucleated cells there were by amplifying reference gene primers. Method: immunoSEQ multiplex PCR; TCRdb's copy keeps in-frame clones and lacks some. V and J calls and clone size are given by that table; D and trimming were obtained from the DNA. The sample yields more than 110,000 clones, 80% to 90% seen once. The receptor was isolated from a middle-aged woman with acute or convalescent COVID-19. J is TRBJ2-1 and V is TRBV4-1, with 7 bases that match TRBD1. The sequencing sample was made of peripheral blood. CDR3 in DNA: TGCGCCAGCAGCCAACGCTGGGACAGCAACAATGAGCAGTTCTTC. Protein sequence: CASSQRWDSNNEQFF.